The clone carrying this TCR beta chain was recorded a few times. What it binds is not known. The source of the sample is a study of CD8+ T cells in alopecia areata. Overall study findings and caveats: Alopecia totalis/universalis scalp especially showed more expanded CD8+ clones than normal scalp. Mice gave a clearer picture of TCR sharing than patients did, possibly for HLA-related reasons. When scalp samples are sequenced, resident alphabeta T cells of normal skin are also captured.

Trimming at V came to 0 bases and at J to 5 bases, leaving 5 bases not matched to a gene. The germline V gene has CDR1 GTSNPN and CDR2 SVGIG (reference sequence). This CDR3 spans 15 amino acids. Once RNA had been extracted, it was reverse transcribed into cDNA to act as the sequencing template. Repertoires were generated with immunoSEQ multiplex PCR, while TCRdb's copy carries only in-frame clones and drops some. This repertoire shows about 200,000 clones, 45% to 70% found once; its top ten account for 4.5% to 6%. A FACSAria was used to sort CD4+ and CD8+ T cells. These cells came from PBMCs. This clonotype was obtained from a human donor in good health. The chain combines TRBV30 with TRBJ2-1; 9 nucleotides match TRBD2. Input material: CD8+ T cells sorted from blood. CDR3 coding DNA: TGTGCCTGGAGTGTAGCTAGCGGGAATAACAATGAGCAGTTCTTC. Translating gives CAWSVASGNNNEQFF.